This TCR beta chain derives from a study of T cell responses to AZD1222 COVID-19 vaccine. The CDR3 runs to 13 residues. From germline, CDR1 is KGHSH and CDR2 LQKENI. Trimming took 5 bases from V and 2 from J, leaving 9 bases between them. The method was immunoSEQ multiplex PCR; TCRdb's version includes in-frame clones alone and lacks a portion of them. Of some 120,000 clones listed, more than 75% are singletons. Sample: peripheral blood, taken on day 0 of AZD1222 vaccination. The V gene is TRBV18, the J gene TRBJ2-5; no firm D call. This receptor was obtained from an adult in good health. In DNA, the CDR3 is TGTGCCAGCTCAGGGATTTTACAAGAGACCCAGTACTTC. Translated, it gives CASSGILQETQYF.